This T cell receptor (beta chain) was recovered during a study of long-term antiretroviral therapy in people with HIV. Runs used v3.0 of the immunoSEQ assay and were done at survey level. The repertoire was sequenced with immunoSEQ multiplex PCR; TCRdb's copy has only in-frame clones and lacks some. There are about 15,000 clones in the sample; around 83% occur only once, and around 20% lies in the top ten. Notes on this clone: Its antigen is unknown.

Whole-study findings and limits: With ART, diversity went up but was still lower than in transplant donor controls. No data were available on ART adherence, viral resistance or therapy changes. Clones that had undergone expansion before ART prevailed in the repertoire throughout all time points.

Sequencing was performed on unsorted PBMCs, taken just before starting antiretroviral therapy. The source of this sequence is a middle-aged man with HIV.

CDR3 DNA sequence: TGCGCCAGCAGCCAAGAGCGGGGGGCAACCTACGAGCAGTACTTC. It codes for CASSQERGATYEQYF. The chain employs TRBV4-1 and TRBJ2-7; 8 positions match TRBD2. The junction had 3 bases not matched to a gene; V was cut back by 0 bases and J by 2 bases. The CDR3 has 15 amino acids. Germline values: CDR1 MGHRA, CDR2 YSYEKL.